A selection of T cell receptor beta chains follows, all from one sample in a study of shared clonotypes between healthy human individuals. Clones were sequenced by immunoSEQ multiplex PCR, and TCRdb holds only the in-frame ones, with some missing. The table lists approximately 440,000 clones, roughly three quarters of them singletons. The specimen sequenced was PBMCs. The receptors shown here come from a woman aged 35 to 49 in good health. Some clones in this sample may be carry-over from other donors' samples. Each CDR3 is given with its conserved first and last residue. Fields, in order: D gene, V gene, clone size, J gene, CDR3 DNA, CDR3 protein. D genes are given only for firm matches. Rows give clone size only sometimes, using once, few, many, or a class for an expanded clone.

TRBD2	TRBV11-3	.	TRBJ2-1	TGTGCCAGCAGCCCTTCTAGCGGGAGGGCTGATGAGCAGTTCTTC	CASSPSSGRADEQFF
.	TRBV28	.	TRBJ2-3	TGTGCCGGATCCACCCCGGGTTCAGGCACAGATACGCAGTATTTT	CAGSTPGSGTDTQYF
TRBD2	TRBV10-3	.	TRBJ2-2	TGTGCCACGCAGGGACTAGCGGGAGTTACCGGGGAGCTGTTTTTT	CATQGLAGVTGELFF
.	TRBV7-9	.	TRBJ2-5	TGTGCCAGCAGCTTCCAGGGCGGCGAGACCCAGTACTTC	CASSFQGGETQYF
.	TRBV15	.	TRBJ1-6	TGTGCCACCAGCAGAGCCGGCCAGGGTAATTCACCCCTCCACTTT	CATSRAGQGNSPLHF
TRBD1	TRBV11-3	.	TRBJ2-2	TGTGCCAGCGGGACAGCAAGGGGGGAGCTGTTTTTT	CASGTARGELFF
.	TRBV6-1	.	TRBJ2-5	TGTGCCAGCAGTGCCAGAGGGGGAGTAGAGACCCAGTACTTC	CASSARGGVETQYF
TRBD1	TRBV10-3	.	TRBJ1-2	TGTGCCATCAGTGAGTCCTACAGGGGGCGTCAGATTACCTATGGCTACACCTTC	CAISESYRGRQITYGYTF
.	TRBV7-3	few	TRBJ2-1	TGTGCCAGCAGCATCGACGGGAGCTCCTACAATGAGCAGTTCTTC	CASSIDGSSYNEQFF
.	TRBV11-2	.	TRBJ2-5	TGTGCCAGCAGCTTAGTCTCTGATGGGGAGACCCAGTACTTC	CASSLVSDGETQYF
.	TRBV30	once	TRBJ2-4	TGTGCCTGGAGTCGACGAGACATTCAGTACTTC	CAWSRRDIQYF
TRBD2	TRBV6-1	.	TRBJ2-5	TGTGCCAGCAGCCCTGGCGGGGGGCTCGGGGAGACCCAGTACTTC	CASSPGGGLGETQYF
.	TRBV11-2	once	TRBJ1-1	TGTGCCAGCAGCTTAGTAGTAACAGGGTTCACTGAAGCTTTCTTT	CASSLVVTGFTEAFF
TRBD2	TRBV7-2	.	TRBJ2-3	TGTGCCAGCAGCTTAACTAGCGGGAGTGTGGATACGCAGTATTTT	CASSLTSGSVDTQYF
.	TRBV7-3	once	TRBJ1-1	TGTGCCAGCAGCTTAATTGGAGGGGTGCTGACTGAAGCTTTCTTT	CASSLIGGVLTEAFF
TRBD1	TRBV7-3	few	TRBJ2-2	TGTGCCAGCAGTCGGACCGGGACAGCGGACGGGGAGCTGTTTTTT	CASSRTGTADGELFF
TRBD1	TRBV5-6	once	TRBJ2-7	TGTGCCAGCAGCTTGAAGGACACAGGGGCCGAGCAGTACTTC	CASSLKDTGAEQYF
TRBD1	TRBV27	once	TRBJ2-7	TGTGCCAGCAGAGATGGACAGGGTTTCTCCTACGAGCAGTACTTC	CASRDGQGFSYEQYF
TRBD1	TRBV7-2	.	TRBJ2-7	TGTGCCAGCAGCTGGGACAGGGAGGGCGAGCAGTACTTC	CASSWDREGEQYF
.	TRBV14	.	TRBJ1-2	TGTGCCAGCAGCCAGGGACTGAGGGCAGGACGAGGAGGCTATGGCTACACCTTC	CASSQGLRAGRGGYGYTF
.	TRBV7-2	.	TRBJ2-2	TGTGCCAGCAGCTGGGGGAACACCGGGGAGCTGTTTTTT	CASSWGNTGELFF
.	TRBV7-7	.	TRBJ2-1	TGTGCTAGCAGCTTAGGGCCTTACAATGAGCAGTTCTTC	CASSLGPYNEQFF
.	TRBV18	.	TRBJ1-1	TGTGCCAGCTCACCGGACGGATTGAACACTGAAGCTTTCTTT	CASSPDGLNTEAFF
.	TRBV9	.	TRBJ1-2	TGTGCCAGCAGCCTGAACAGGGATAACTATGGCTACACCTTC	CASSLNRDNYGYTF
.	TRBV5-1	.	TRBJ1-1	TGCGCCAGCAGCTTCAATAGTGGACAAGAAGCTTTCTTT	CASSFNSGQEAFF
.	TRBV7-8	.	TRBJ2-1	TGTGCCAGCAGCTTAGCGCGAGGGGGGAATGAGCAGTTCTTC	CASSLARGGNEQFF
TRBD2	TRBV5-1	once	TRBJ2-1	TGCGCCAGCAGCTTGGGTCTAGCGGGGCTATCCTACAATGAGCAGTTCTTC	CASSLGLAGLSYNEQFF